The 19 T cell receptor beta chains listed next were all sequenced from one sample in a study of T cell repertoires in cytomegalovirus infection. TCRdb reanalysed the reads using MiXCR and keeps one entry per CDR3 protein. Altogether around 280,000 distinct CDR3 sequences are present, around 13% being singletons, with the ten largest covering 7.5% to 10%. Specimen: PBMCs. The receptor source for this set is a human donor in good health (CMV status not recorded). Some clones in this sample may be carry-over from other donors' samples.

This sequence joins TRBV29-1 and TRBJ2-7, with D uncertain. This CDR3 spans 10 amino acids. Per germline, CDR1 SQVTM and CDR2 ANQGSEA. Trimming pared 4 bases from V and 6 bases from J, leaving 7 bases between. For the CDR3, the DNA is TGCAGCGTTGCGGAAGGCGAGCAGTACTTC. Translation: CSVAEGEQYF.

This clonotype was observed at least ten times. The V gene is TRBV20-1, the J gene TRBJ2-1, with 11 bases fitting TRBD2. The CDR3 consists of 16 residues. Germline values: CDR1 DFQATT, CDR2 SNEGSKA (reference sequence). V lost 6 bases, J lost 6 bases, and 13 bases stayed unmatched. CDR3 sequence: CSADGTSGGAVNEQFF. The CDR3 DNA follows: TGCAGTGCCGACGGGACTAGCGGAGGGGCAGTCAATGAGCAGTTCTTC.

This clonotype was seen a handful of times. The chain combines TRBV14 with TRBJ2-1, with TRBD2 identical over 12 bases. CDR1 is SGHDN, CDR2 FVKESK, per germline. The V and J ends lost 0 bases and 6 bases, in that order; junction bases with no gene match: 6. This CDR3 is 17 amino acids long. The CDR3 DNA reads as TGTGCCAGCAGCCAAGAGTCCGAACTAGCGGGGGGCAATGAGCAGTTCTTC. Translation: CASSQESELAGGNEQFF.

This clonotype showed up many times. J is TRBJ1-1 and V is TRBV7-2, with unresolved D. Germline CDR1 reads SGHTA; CDR2 reads FQGNSA. The CDR3 has 11 amino acids. The V end was cut by 2 bases, the J end by 7 bases, with 5 bases between. CDR3 region: CASSLYYEAFF. CDR3 bases: TGTGCCAGCAGCTTATATTATGAAGCTTTCTTT.

This clonotype came up a few times. The J gene is TRBJ2-7, the V gene TRBV12-3 or TRBV12-4, with a possible D match to TRBD1 (6 bases). This CDR3 region has 16 residues. V was trimmed by 5 bases and J by 4 bases, leaving 21 bases between them. CDR3 in DNA: TGTGCCAGCAGTAGCCCCAACCGGGACACTAGATACGAGCAGTACTTC. It yields the protein CASSSPNRDTRYEQYF.

This clonotype turned up a few times. The V gene is TRBV19, the J gene TRBJ1-5, with D uncertain. Trimming removed 7 bases from V and 4 bases from J, with 11 bases in between. Germline CDR1 reads LNHDA; CDR2 reads SQIVND (reference sequence). CDR3 length: 13 residues. This CDR3 reads CASTDVSNQPQHF. Written as DNA, the CDR3 is TGTGCCAGTACCGACGTGTCGAATCAGCCCCAGCATTTT. Full variable domain (outside the CDR3, taken from reference TRBV19 and TRBJ1-5): DGGITQSPKYLFRKEGQNVTLSCEQNLNHDAMYWYRQDPGQGLRLIYYSQIVNDFQKGDIAEGYSVSREKKESFPLTVTSAQKNPTAFYLCASTDVSNQPQHFGDGTRLSIL.

This chain uses TRBV2 with TRBJ2-7, with D possibly being TRBD1 (5 bases). The CDR3 length is 15 residues. CDR1 is SNHLY, CDR2 FYNNEI, per germline. Trimming shortened V by 3 bases and J by 5 bases, and 17 bases separated the two germline ends. The CDR3 DNA is TGTGCCAGCAGTGACCCGGACAAGGCCGAAGACGAGCAGTACTTC. Amino acid sequence: CASSDPDKAEDEQYF. The entire variable domain, with the rest obtained from reference TRBV2 and TRBJ2-7, is as follows: EPEVTQTPSHQVTQMGQEVILRCVPISNHLYFYWYRQILGQKVEFLVSFYNNEISEKSEIFDDQFSVERPDGSNFTLKIRSTKLEDSAMYFCASSDPDKAEDEQYFGPGTRLTVT.

In its sample, this clonotype was seen many times. The chain carries TRBV19 and TRBJ2-6; the match to TRBD1 covers 9 bases. This CDR3 is built from 18 residues. V was clipped by 6 bases and J by 2 bases; unmatched bases: 11. Germline-derived CDR1 and CDR2 are LNHDA and SQIVND (reference sequence). The CDR3 loop reads CASSPGDRDDTGANVLTF. The CDR3 DNA is TGTGCCAGTAGCCCTGGGGACAGGGATGATACTGGGGCCAACGTCCTGACTTTC.

The V and J genes are TRBV20-1 and TRBJ1-2; D perhaps matches TRBD1 (5 bases). The V gene lost 6 bases and the J gene lost 7 bases, with 12 bases spanning the gap. Per germline, CDR1 DFQATT and CDR2 SNEGSKA (reference sequence). The CDR3 totals 11 residues. The CDR3 is CSAGGTPGYTF. The CDR3 DNA reads as TGCAGTGCCGGAGGGACGCCTGGCTACACCTTC.

This clonotype occurred many times. The V call is TRBV4-2, the J call TRBJ2-1; TRBD2 matches 7 bases. This CDR3 is built from 17 residues. Germline V gene sequence: CDR1 LGHNA, CDR2 YNFKEQ. J gave up 5 bases and V 2 bases, and 12 bases lay outside the gene matches. This chain's CDR3 is CASSQQTTDLADNEQFF. The CDR3, as DNA: TGTGCCAGCAGCCAACAAACGACGGATCTAGCGGACAATGAGCAGTTCTTC.

The chain carries TRBV5-5 and TRBJ2-4; 9 bases line up with TRBD1. The J segment lost 3 bases and the V segment lost 4 bases, leaving 11 bases of the junction unmatched. The germline V gene encodes CDR1 SGHKS and CDR2 YYEKEE (reference sequence). This CDR3 region has 17 residues. Written as DNA, the CDR3 is TGTGCCAGCAGCGGCGTAACAGGGGGCGCGAGCAAAAACATTCAGTACTTC. This encodes CASSGVTGGASKNIQYF.

V gene TRBV28 combines with J gene TRBJ2-3, with 8 nucleotides matching TRBD2. Trimming cost V 5 bases and J 3 bases; bases outside gene matches: 10. CDR1 is MDHEN, CDR2 SYDVKM, per germline. This CDR3 contains 16 residues. The CDR3 DNA is TGTGCCAGCAGTCCTCTGCCAGCGGGGGTAACAGATACGCAGTATTTT. Its protein is CASSPLPAGVTDTQYF.

The chain employs TRBV7-3 and TRBJ2-1; D possibly matches TRBD1 or TRBD2 (6 bases each). This CDR3 is built from 16 residues. V was trimmed by 7 bases and J by 5 bases, leaving 21 bases between them. CDR1 is SGHTA and CDR2 is FQGTGA in the germline V gene. CDR3 in DNA: TGTGCCAGCAACTCTGGACGGGGGCTCACACACAATGAGCAGTTCTTC. This codes for CASNSGRGLTHNEQFF.

CDR3 in amino acids: CASSTRQPQETQYF. Here the CDR3 DNA reads TGTGCCAGCAGCACCAGACAACCCCAAGAGACCCAGTACTTC. The gene calls are TRBV11-1 and TRBJ2-5; D call uncertain. CDR1 and CDR2 from the germline V gene are SGHAT and FQDESV (reference sequence). V was trimmed by 5 bases and J by 1 base, leaving 11 bases between them. The CDR3 totals 14 residues. Drawing the rest from reference TRBV11-1 and TRBJ2-5, the complete variable domain is EAEVAQSPRYKITEKSQAVAFWCDPISGHATLYWYRQILGQGPELLVQFQDESVVDDSQLPKDRFSAERLKGVDSTLKIQPAELGDSAMYLCASSTRQPQETQYFGPGTRLLVL.

Note on this clonotype: Its ends do not fully match the called genes, so a read error is possible. The CDR3 DNA sequence: TGTGCCAGCAGCTTGGTCGGTGCCTCTGGAAACACCATATCGTTT. Encoded protein: CASSLVGASGNTISF. The chain joins TRBV5-4 to TRBJ1-3, with no clear D. Germline V gives CDR1 SGHNT, CDR2 YYREEE (reference sequence). The length of the CDR3 is 15 residues. Using reference TRBV5-4 and TRBJ1-3 for the parts outside the CDR3, the full variable domain is ETGVTQSPTHLIKTRGQQVTLRCSSQSGHNTVSWYQQALGQGPQFIFQYYREEENGRGNFPPRFSGLQFPNYSSELNVNALELDDSALYLCASSLVGASGNTISFGEGSWLTVV.

This clonotype appeared many times. This chain uses TRBV7-9 with TRBJ2-7; D ambiguous. Trimming took off 5 bases at V and 3 bases at J, with 11 bases between the two ends. CDR1 and CDR2 (germline): SEHNR, FQNEAQ (reference sequence). The CDR3 covers 13 residues. CDR3 nucleotides: TGTGCCAGCAGCCAGTGGAGTTACTACGAGCAGTACTTC. Its translation: CASSQWSYYEQYF.

This clonotype was observed a few times. Here the CDR3 reads CASSYKDSGANVLTF. DNA for the CDR3: TGTGCCAGCAGTTACAAAGACTCTGGGGCCAACGTCCTGACTTTC. The V and J genes are TRBV6-2 or TRBV6-3 and TRBJ2-6; D is unclear. The CDR3 consists of 15 residues. Germline V gene sequence: CDR1 MNHEY, CDR2 SVGEGT. The ends were cut back, 2 bases at V and 0 bases at J, with 5 bases in the middle.

The chain uses TRBV29-1 and TRBJ1-6; 11 positions agree with TRBD1. This CDR3 spans 14 amino acids. Germline V gene sequence: CDR1 SQVTM, CDR2 ANQGSEA. V lost 4 bases to trimming and J lost 10 bases; unmatched junction nucleotides: 6. CDR3 region: CSVAGTGGKSPLHF. The DNA for the CDR3 is TGCAGCGTTGCTGGGACAGGGGGGAAGTCACCCCTCCACTTT.

This clonotype was counted a few times. The V gene is TRBV20-1, the J gene TRBJ1-5, with TRBD1 as a possible D gene (6 bases). Germline V gene lookup returns CDR1 DFQATT and CDR2 SNEGSKA (reference sequence). Deletions cut 4 bases from V and 1 base from J, with 17 bases between. There are 16 residues in the CDR3. This chain's CDR3 is CSAIIEGGGSNQPQHF. For the CDR3, the DNA is TGCAGTGCTATAATAGAGGGGGGCGGCAGCAATCAGCCCCAGCATTTT.